This is a list of T cell receptor beta chains from one sample in a study of pediatric ulcerative colitis. Only in-frame clones appear in the TCRdb table, and some are missing; sequencing was by immunoSEQ multiplex PCR. The profile shows under 20,000 clones, roughly four fifths of them singletons. Sequenced material: gut tissue. These receptors originate from a boy younger than 18 with moderate ulcerative colitis. Each CDR3 is given with its conserved first and last residue.

>TRBV19
CASRDTPMAAGMGTQYF
>TRBV5-1
CASSWITSGTDIIYEQYF
>TRBV5-6
CASSLSGTEAFF
>TRBV5-1
CASFTGHKTNTGELFF
>TRBV28
CASSFEHTKGAFF
>TRBV30
CAWGGAGSNQPQHF
>TRBV6-4
CASSDSGAPNYGYTF
>TRBV2
CASSPGLTLITTNEKLFF
>TRBV2
CASIPRATGRNEKLFF
>TRBV6-5
CASKSQGPTTYEQYF
>TRBV5-6
CASSLWGRNEQFF
>TRBV19
CAASLKGGSQPQHF
>TRBV19
CASSLGQQNTEAFF
>TRBV29-1
CSVRDGQETQYF
>TRBV21-1
CASSRQGARGNTIYF
>TRBV19
CASSGTGVGNSYEQYF
>TRBV6-5
CASSYAGQGRGNEQFF
>TRBV6-4
CASSSLAGEKDTQYF
>TRBV6-1
CASDRGGSGNTIYF
>TRBV4-2
CASSQGTGGTNEKLFF
>TRBV10-1
CARPPGQGAADEPQHF
>TRBV4-1
CASSPFDRGINNEQFF
>TRBV6-5
CASSYIQGRGYTF